The 6 T cell receptor beta chains listed next were all sequenced from one sample in a study of blood T cell repertoires in COVID-19. Using immunoSEQ multiplex PCR, the repertoire was profiled, and TCRdb retains in-frame clones only, with some absent. The data show 150,000 or so clones, with over 75% seen just once and roughly a tenth held by the top ten. Material for sequencing was peripheral blood. Receptors originate from a human donor in a cohort sampled during active COVID-19.

A few counts support this clone. V gene TRBV10-2 combines with J gene TRBJ1-5; the D is unclear. The CDR3 is 13 residues long. The V and J ends lost 7 bases and 3 bases respectively, with 10 bases between them. Germline CDR1 WSHSY, CDR2 SAAADI. CDR3 in amino acids: CASKRGLNQPQHF. For the CDR3, the DNA is TGCGCCAGCAAGCGGGGTCTCAATCAGCCCCAGCATTTT.

In this sample, this clone turned up many times. This chain links TRBV5-6 with TRBJ1-3; D not resolved. This CDR3 has 16 residues. Per germline, CDR1 SGHDT and CDR2 YYEEEE. V gave up 0 bases and J gave up 0 bases, with 10 bases separating them. The CDR3 is CASSLGPGRSGNTIYF. CDR3 sequence (DNA): TGTGCCAGCAGCTTGGGGCCAGGCCGCTCTGGAAACACCATATATTTT.

The genes are TRBV13 and TRBJ1-2, with D unclear. The V gene's germline CDR1 is PRHDT and CDR2 FYEKMQ (reference sequence). V lost 5 bases and J lost 0, with 10 bases in between. This CDR3 comprises 14 residues. The CDR3 reads CASSRSRTNYGYTF. The CDR3 nucleotides read TGTGCCAGCAGCCGAAGCAGGACTAACTATGGCTACACCTTC.

This clone was counted only a few times. The CDR3 spells CASSPGTGNYNEQFF. The CDR3 coding sequence is TGTGCCAGCAGCCCCGGGACTGGGAATTACAATGAGCAGTTCTTC. V usage is TRBV7-3 and J usage is TRBJ2-1, with D possibly matching TRBD2 (6 bases). Trimming left V 5 bases short and J 4 bases short, with 15 bases between. Germline values: CDR1 SGHTA, CDR2 FQGTGA. The CDR3 has 15 amino acids.

The chain uses TRBV28 and TRBJ2-6; D possibly corresponds to TRBD1 (6 bases). The CDR3 covers 17 residues. Germline lookup yields CDR1 MDHEN and CDR2 SYDVKM. The V end was cut by 4 bases, the J end by 2 bases, with 15 bases between. CDR3 sequence reads: CASSSSGDRPGANVLTF. CDR3 sequence (DNA): TGTGCCAGCAGTTCCTCAGGGGACCGCCCTGGGGCCAACGTCCTGACTTTC. The variable domain in full, completed from reference TRBV28 and TRBJ2-6, reads DVKVTQSSRYLVKRTGEKVFLECVQDMDHENMFWYRQDPGLGLRLIYFSYDVKMKEKGDIPEGYSVSREKKERFSLILESASTNQTSMYLCASSSSGDRPGANVLTFGAGSRLTVL.

The chain has TRBV25-1 and TRBJ2-3, with no clear D. CDR1 is MGHDK and CDR2 is SYGVNS in the germline V gene. V lost 2 bases to trimming and J lost 2 bases, with 8 bases between them. This CDR3 has 14 amino acids. CDR3 in DNA: TGTGCCAGCAGTGAAGGGCCGCACACAGATACGCAGTATTTT. Its translation: CASSEGPHTDTQYF.